These T cell receptor beta chains were read from a single sample in a study of cytomegalovirus exposure and HLA in healthy donors. Profiling relied on immunoSEQ multiplex PCR, and the TCRdb table lists in-frame clones only, not all of them. The profile shows about 250,000 clones, 87% of them singletons. Sequencing used PBMCs. The source is a man aged 18-30 years in good health and CMV-seropositive. Both conserved end residues are part of each CDR3.

V gene,J gene,CDR3 protein
TRBV5-1,TRBJ1-2,CASSPRGTRSNYGYTF
TRBV2,TRBJ1-2,CASREQGYGYTF
TRBV6-1,TRBJ2-3,CASSGLAGGEDTQYF
TRBV2,TRBJ1-5,CASSEASGDQPQHF
TRBV6-1,TRBJ2-1,CASSETSYYNEQFF
TRBV7-2,TRBJ2-7,CASSPYGTSGTYEQYF
TRBV7-9,TRBJ2-1,CASSNLRGPYNEQFF
TRBV13,TRBJ1-5,CASSLGDGTGRGQPQHF
TRBV10-3,TRBJ1-2,CAISESTGSNGYTF
TRBV27,TRBJ1-5,CASSFEAGGYNQPQHF
TRBV4-1,TRBJ2-1,CASSRSRGAYNEQFF
TRBV30,TRBJ1-5,CAWSAPGQVNQPQHF
TRBV25-1,TRBJ2-1,CASSGDRSYNEQFF
TRBV29-1,TRBJ1-1,CSGTTGGNTEAFF
TRBV29-1,TRBJ2-5,CSVLGGRQETQYF
TRBV6-6,TRBJ2-7,CASSSPTSGSLF
TRBV27,TRBJ2-7,CASSFQGGSYEQYF
TRBV6-5,TRBJ2-6,CASSFGTAGANVLTF
TRBV6-1,TRBJ2-2,CASSGSGGGFPGELFF
TRBV6-4,TRBJ2-3,CASSEGSSTDTQYF
TRBV18,TRBJ2-5,CASSPPVRGYQETQYF
TRBV6-5,TRBJ2-3,CASSYRGTQYF
TRBV2,TRBJ1-2,CASSPPGNYGYTF
TRBV7-9,TRBJ2-7,CASSLAGAYEQYF
TRBV7-9,TRBJ2-1,CASSLSREVMNEQFF
TRBV6-5,TRBJ1-2,CASSYREGTGYGYTF
TRBV28,TRBJ1-2,CASSDPQGANYGYTF